Sequencing of this TCR beta chain was carried out in a study of T cell clonality in common variable immunodeficiency. Overall study results and limits: CVID subjects showed higher TCRbeta clonality than healthy controls. Reportedly, TCR beta sequences from common variable immunodeficiency showed fewer deletions and N-nucleotide insertions.

TCRdb keeps only in-frame clones here, not all; method: immunoSEQ multiplex PCR. Singletons are absent from the sample, which has about 30,000 clones. The CDR3 runs to 12 residues. Germline loops: CDR1 KGHSH, CDR2 LQKENI. The V gene end was trimmed by 6 bases and the J gene end by 6 bases; junction bases not matched to a gene: 4. With respect to this clone: The antigen remains unidentified. The CDR3 end is not reached by the read, which stops 3 residues before it; the germline J gene fills it in.

All CVID subjects were on immunoglobulin replacement for at least one year. Blood samples were heparinized, about 5 to 8 ml per donor. The receptor was derived from a human donor with common variable immunodeficiency. The specimen sequenced was peripheral blood mononuclear cells. V and J are TRBV18 and TRBJ1-1; the match to TRBD1 covers 7 bases. Incomplete CDR3 DNA: TGTGCCAGCTCTACTGACAGGGCTGAA. It is translated as CASSTDRAE. The CDR3 in full is CASSTDRAEAFF.